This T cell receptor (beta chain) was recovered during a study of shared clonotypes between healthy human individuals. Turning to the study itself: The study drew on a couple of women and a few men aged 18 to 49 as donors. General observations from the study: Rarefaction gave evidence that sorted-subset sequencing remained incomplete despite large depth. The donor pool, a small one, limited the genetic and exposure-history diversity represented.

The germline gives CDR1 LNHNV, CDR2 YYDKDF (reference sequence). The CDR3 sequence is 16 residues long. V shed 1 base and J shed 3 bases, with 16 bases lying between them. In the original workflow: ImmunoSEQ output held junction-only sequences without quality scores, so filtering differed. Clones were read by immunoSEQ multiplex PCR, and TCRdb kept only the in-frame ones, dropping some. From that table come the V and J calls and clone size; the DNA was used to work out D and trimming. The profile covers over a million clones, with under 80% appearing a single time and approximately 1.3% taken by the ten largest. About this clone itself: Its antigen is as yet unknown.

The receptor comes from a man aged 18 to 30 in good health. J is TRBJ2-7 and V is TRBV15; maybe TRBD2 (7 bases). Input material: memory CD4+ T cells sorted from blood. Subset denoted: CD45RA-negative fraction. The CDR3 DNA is TGTGCCACCAGCAGAGGGGCGGGGGCCACAGTCTACGAGCAGTACTTC. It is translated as CATSRGAGATVYEQYF. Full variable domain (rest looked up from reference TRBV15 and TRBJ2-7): DAMVIQNPRYQVTQFGKPVTLSCSQTLNHNVMYWYQQKSSQAPKLLFHYYDKDFNNEADTPDNFQSRRPNTSFCFLDIRSPGLGDTAMYLCATSRGAGATVYEQYFGPGTRLTVT.